This T cell receptor beta chain originates from a study of OX40 agonist ivuxolimab in advanced cancers. Turning to the study itself: Allowance was made for prior anti-PD-1, anti-PD-L1 or anti-CTLA-4 therapy, and 40% had some. Study-level results: CD4+ T cells averaged fewer expanded clones than CD8+ T cells.

With respect to this clone: As yet, its antigen is unknown.

Profiling relied on immunoSEQ multiplex PCR, and the TCRdb table lists in-frame clones only, not all of them. The sample records fewer than 90,000 clones, 91% being singletons. Germline V gene lookup returns CDR1 LNHDA and CDR2 SQIVND (reference sequence). The CDR3 is 14 amino acids. The V segment lost 6 bases and the J segment 4 bases; nucleotides outside the gene matches: 6. The source material was CD4+ or CD8+ T cells sorted from blood, sampled in a trial of the OX40 agonist ivuxolimab. The chain employs TRBV19 and TRBJ2-5; TRBD1 matches 9 bases. This clonotype was sampled from an adult with an advanced solid tumor such as melanoma, head and neck, liver or kidney cancer. Here the CDR3 reads CASSRGQGLETQYF. CDR3 in DNA: TGTGCCAGTAGCCGGGGACAGGGCTTAGAGACCCAGTACTTC.